This TCR beta chain was identified during a study of shared clonotypes between healthy human individuals. Overall study results and limits: Compared with memory subsets, naive subsets generally had larger estimated richness.

Worth noting for this clone: No antigen is known for it.

The CDR3 has 17 residues. Trimming left V 6 bases short and J 0 bases short, with 18 bases between. The germline CDR1 and CDR2 sequences are MDHEN and SYDVKM. It was across several immunoSEQ plates that each subset's genomic DNA was evenly split. Assay used: immunoSEQ multiplex PCR; TCRdb lists only in-frame clones, some missing. The sample lists some 2,000,000 clones; about 94% were seen once. The TCR comes from a man aged 18 to 29 in good health. The sample taken for sequencing was naive CD4+ T cells sorted from blood. Documented subset: CD45RA+ positively selected. J is TRBJ1-5 and V is TRBV28; D ambiguous. CDR3 sequence reads: CASRSLGRFCSNQPQHF. Here the CDR3 DNA reads TGTGCCAGCAGATCCCTTGGCAGATTCTGTAGCAATCAGCCCCAGCATTTT.